What follows are 31 T cell receptor beta chains derived from one specimen sequenced in a study of shared clonotypes between healthy human individuals. Libraries were prepared by immunoSEQ multiplex PCR; TCRdb keeps only in-frame clonotypes and omits some of them. The data contain some 1.1 million clones, about 80% of them singletons. The sequenced sample consisted of memory CD4+ T cells from PBMCs. Subset denoted: CD45RA-negative fraction. The source is a man aged 18 to 30 in good health. Some clones in this sample may be carry-over from other donors' samples.

V and J are TRBV9 and TRBJ2-1; D is possibly TRBD2 (6 bases). The CDR3 consists of 15 residues. Germline values: CDR1 SGDLS, CDR2 YYNGEE. The V end was cut by 3 bases, the J end by 0 bases, with 10 bases between. The CDR3 DNA reads as TGTGCCAGCAGCGAGGGACTCGGCTCCTACAATGAGCAGTTCTTC. As protein: CASSEGLGSYNEQFF.

The chain uses TRBV28 and TRBJ2-7; the match to TRBD2 covers 12 bases. The CDR3 has 15 residues. Germline V gene lookup returns CDR1 MDHEN and CDR2 SYDVKM. V was pared by 6 bases and J by 1 base, with 4 bases of the junction left unmatched. The CDR3 nucleotides read TGTGCCAGCAGGATGACTAGCGGGAGATCCTACGAGCAGTACTTC. Protein: CASRMTSGRSYEQYF. Full variable domain (rest looked up from reference TRBV28 and TRBJ2-7): DVKVTQSSRYLVKRTGEKVFLECVQDMDHENMFWYRQDPGLGLRLIYFSYDVKMKEKGDIPEGYSVSREKKERFSLILESASTNQTSMYLCASRMTSGRSYEQYFGPGTRLTVT.

The chain carries TRBV2 and TRBJ1-3; D ambiguous. The CDR3 loop spans 13 amino acids. V was clipped by 6 bases and J by 10 bases, with 16 bases between them. Germline V CDR1 and CDR2: SNHLY, FYNNEI. In DNA, the CDR3 is TGTGCCAGCAGAGAGACGGAAATAGGGACCATATATTTT. This codes for CASRETEIGTIYF.

The chain has TRBV5-4 and TRBJ2-2; no reliable D call. The CDR3 totals 13 residues. V was cut by 5 bases and J by 2 bases, with 7 bases left in between. CDR1 is SGHNT, CDR2 YYREEE, per germline (reference sequence). The CDR3 loop is CASRRKNTGELFF. The CDR3, as DNA: TGTGCCAGCAGGAGAAAAAACACCGGGGAGCTGTTTTTT.

J is TRBJ2-2 and V is TRBV29-1, with a weak D call TRBD2 (5 bases). The CDR3 contains 15 residues. V was shortened by 6 bases and J by 0 bases, with 14 bases between the two germline ends. Per the germline V gene, CDR1 is SQVTM and CDR2 is ANQGSEA. As DNA, the CDR3 is TGCAGCGTCGTTCGGGGAACGCCGAACACCGGGGAGCTGTTTTTT. Translated: CSVVRGTPNTGELFF.

V usage is TRBV29-1 and J usage is TRBJ2-2; TRBD1 matches at 8 bases. Germline V gene lookup returns CDR1 SQVTM and CDR2 ANQGSEA. V shed 3 bases and J 4 bases; nucleotides not matched to a gene: 4. The CDR3 is 14 amino acids. The CDR3 nucleotides read TGCAGCGTTGACCCCAGGGGGCCCACCGGGGAGCTGTTTTTT. This encodes CSVDPRGPTGELFF.

This chain connects TRBV5-6 to TRBJ2-5; D perhaps matches TRBD2 (7 bases). From germline, CDR1 is SGHDT and CDR2 YYEEEE. V was cut by 6 bases and J by 7 bases, with 22 bases left in between. The CDR3 totals 15 residues. As DNA, the CDR3 is TGTGCCAGCACCGTGGGGGGGGGCCTAAGGATGACCCAGTACTTC. Translating gives CASTVGGGLRMTQYF.

As for this clone: A much larger clone differs by one base, so this may be a read error. The chain carries TRBV6-6 and TRBJ2-5; no firm D call. The J call may be in error: the DNA end matches TRBJ2-7 better. This CDR3 has 11 residues. Germline V gene sequence: CDR1 MNHNY, CDR2 SVGAGI (reference sequence). CDR3 nucleotide sequence: TGTGCCAGCAGTGACTCCTACGAGCAGTACTTC. It codes for CASSDSYEQYF.

V usage is TRBV7-2 and J usage is TRBJ2-3; D is unclear. The ends were cut back, 1 base at V and 5 bases at J, with 13 bases in the middle. Germline V lookup: CDR1 SGHTA, CDR2 FQGNSA. The CDR3 extends over 15 amino acids. This chain's CDR3 is CASSLGVLMGDTQYF. The CDR3 nucleotides read TGTGCCAGCAGCTTAGGGGTGTTGATGGGAGATACGCAGTATTTT.

The CDR3: CAISGRTSSYNEQFF. The CDR3 DNA reads TGTGCCATCAGTGGGAGGACGAGCTCCTACAATGAGCAGTTCTTC. This sequence joins TRBV10-3 and TRBJ2-1, with D tentatively TRBD2 (5 bases). Germline V gene sequence: CDR1 ENHRY, CDR2 SYGVKD. CDR3 length equals 15 residues. The V and J ends lost 4 bases and 0 bases respectively, with 10 bases between them.

V and J are TRBV11-2 and TRBJ2-3; 7 bases line up with TRBD2. The CDR3 is 14 residues long. The trim removed 1 base at V and 5 bases at J, leaving 3 bases unmatched. Germline CDR1 is SGHAT and CDR2 is FQNNGV. Written as DNA, the CDR3 is TGTGCCAGCAGCTTAGCAGGGAGGGGAGATACGCAGTATTTT. Protein product: CASSLAGRGDTQYF.

The chain uses TRBV27 and TRBJ1-5, with D uncertain. CDR1 MNHEY and CDR2 SMNVEV come from the germline V gene (reference sequence). V lost 4 bases and J 0 bases, leaving 16 bases between the germline ends. This CDR3 has 17 amino acids. The CDR3 sequence is CASSSRRAVDSNQPQHF. The DNA for the CDR3 is TGTGCCAGCAGTTCTAGGAGGGCAGTCGATAGCAATCAGCCCCAGCATTTT.

V is TRBV29-1 and J is TRBJ1-1, with D uncertain. Trimming took off 2 bases at V and 1 base at J, with 8 bases between the two ends. This CDR3 spans 13 amino acids. The V gene's germline CDR1 is SQVTM and CDR2 ANQGSEA. For the CDR3, the DNA is TGCAGCGTTGAACTTCTAGAGAACACTGAAGCTTTCTTT. Translating gives CSVELLENTEAFF.

In the case of this clone: At one of its ends the junction is not consistent with the germline gene, which may arise from a read error. J is TRBJ2-7 and V is TRBV2, with no clear D. Germline loops: CDR1 SNHLY, CDR2 FYNNEI. The CDR3 extends over 12 amino acids. The CDR3 reads CASSTYSNEQYF. The CDR3 DNA sequence: TGTGCCAGCAGCACCTACTCCAACGAGCAGTACTTC.

Worth noting for this clone: It differs at one base from a far larger clone, so likely a read error. The chain is built from TRBV7-2 and TRBJ2-3; D unclear. The CDR3 is 12 amino acids. The germline V and J ends were trimmed by 0 bases and 14 bases, with 12 bases remaining between them. Germline lookup yields CDR1 SGHTA and CDR2 FQGNSA. CDR3 DNA: TGTGCCAGCAGCTTAGCCCAGTGGGCGCGGTATTTT. Translated: CASSLAQWARYF.

This clone was counted between two and nine times. V gene TRBV4-1 combines with J gene TRBJ1-2; TRBD1 matches 10 bases. Trimming cost V 4 bases and J 3 bases; bases outside gene matches: 8. CDR3 length: 16 amino acids. From germline, CDR1 is MGHRA and CDR2 YSYEKL. CDR3 nucleotide sequence: TGCGCCAGCAGCCCCGGACAGGGGGGTTCCCACTATGGCTACACCTTC. It yields the protein CASSPGQGGSHYGYTF.

The rearrangement joins TRBV5-6 to TRBJ1-2; 8 nucleotides agree with TRBD1. The CDR3 is 16 residues long. Germline-derived CDR1 and CDR2 are SGHDT and YYEEEE. V shed 2 bases and J 5 bases; nucleotides not matched to a gene: 11. The CDR3: CASSFWDRQKVYGYTF. The CDR3 DNA reads TGTGCCAGCAGCTTTTGGGACAGGCAAAAGGTGTATGGCTACACCTTC.

Many counts were recorded for this clone. The chain joins TRBV4-1 to TRBJ1-1; maybe TRBD1 (6 bases). This CDR3 spans 13 amino acids. Trimming shortened V by 1 base and J by 10 bases, and 13 bases separated the two germline ends. CDR1 and CDR2 (germline): MGHRA, YSYEKL. The CDR3 nucleotides read TGCGCCAGCAGCCAAGCAAACAGGGAAAGAGCTTTCTTT. Translating gives CASSQANRERAFF.

This clone was seen a handful of times. The chain combines TRBV2 with TRBJ2-7; 8 positions match TRBD1. The CDR3 loop spans 13 amino acids. Germline lookup yields CDR1 SNHLY and CDR2 FYNNEI. V lost 6 bases, J lost 3 bases, and 4 bases stayed unmatched. In nucleotides, the CDR3 is TGTGCCAGCAGGCCGGACAGGGACTACGAGCAGTACTTC. It yields the protein CASRPDRDYEQYF. The whole variable domain, filled in from reference TRBV2 and TRBJ2-7, reads EPEVTQTPSHQVTQMGQEVILRCVPISNHLYFYWYRQILGQKVEFLVSFYNNEISEKSEIFDDQFSVERPDGSNFTLKIRSTKLEDSAMYFCASRPDRDYEQYFGPGTRLTVT.

The V gene is TRBV6-6, the J gene TRBJ2-1; 7 bases map to TRBD1. The V gene's germline CDR1 is MNHNY and CDR2 SVGAGI (reference sequence). The J segment lost 3 bases and the V segment lost 4 bases, leaving 9 bases of the junction unmatched. The CDR3 consists of 16 residues. CDR3 coding DNA: TGTGCCAGCAGTTCGTACAGGGGTCTAGGCTACAATGAGCAGTTCTTC. It translates to CASSSYRGLGYNEQFF.

J is TRBJ1-5 and V is TRBV28, with unresolved D. The V end lost 4 bases, the J end lost 7 bases, and 8 bases lay between the germline ends. Germline assignment: CDR1 MDHEN and CDR2 SYDVKM. This CDR3 is built from 12 residues. The CDR3 here is CASSWLAQPQHF. The CDR3, as DNA: TGTGCCAGCAGTTGGTTAGCGCAGCCCCAGCATTTT. Together with reference TRBV28 and TRBJ1-5, the CDR3 gives the full variable domain: DVKVTQSSRYLVKRTGEKVFLECVQDMDHENMFWYRQDPGLGLRLIYFSYDVKMKEKGDIPEGYSVSREKKERFSLILESASTNQTSMYLCASSWLAQPQHFGDGTRLSIL.

The chain joins TRBV2 to TRBJ2-1; the D gene is possibly TRBD2 (5 bases). Deletions cut 8 bases from V and 4 bases from J, with 18 bases between. The CDR3 is 15 residues long. Germline V gives CDR1 SNHLY, CDR2 FYNNEI. The CDR3 nucleotides read TGTGCCAGCTCGCCGTCCAGCGGTTTATACAATGAGCAGTTCTTC. Protein product: CASSPSSGLYNEQFF.

The chain has TRBV5-1 and TRBJ2-5; 8 bases are a match to TRBD2. The CDR3 consists of 14 residues. After removal of 2 bases from V and 2 bases from J, the junction contained 2 bases not matched to a gene. The germline CDR1 and CDR2 sequences are SGHRS and YFSETQ. The CDR3 DNA follows: TGCGCCAGCAGCTTTTTAGCGGGACAAGAGACCCAGTACTTC. Its protein product is CASSFLAGQETQYF.

The V and J genes are TRBV7-9 and TRBJ2-5; 7 bases map to TRBD1. The CDR3 loop spans 13 amino acids. Trimming at V came to 7 bases and at J to 0 bases, leaving 2 bases not matched to a gene. Germline V gene lookup returns CDR1 SEHNR and CDR2 FQNEAQ (reference sequence). The CDR3 reads CASNDRDQETQYF. The CDR3 bases are TGTGCCAGCAACGACAGGGACCAAGAGACCCAGTACTTC.

This clone was found a few times. Here the CDR3 omits its conserved ending phenylalanine or tryptophan, so a read error is the likely source. V and J are TRBV30 and TRBJ2-7; no firm D call. CDR1 and CDR2 (germline): GTSNPN, SVGIG (reference sequence). The CDR3 spans 11 residues. Trimming shortened V by 1 base and J by 5 bases, and 6 bases separated the two germline ends. The CDR3 DNA is TGTGCCTGGAGTGATGGCGACGAGCAGTACTCC. It specifies CAWSDGDEQYS.

The chain's CDR3 is CASSPTGQFPYEQYF. The CDR3 nucleotides read TGTGCCAGCTCACCGACAGGCCAATTCCCCTACGAGCAGTACTTC. The V gene is TRBV18, the J gene TRBJ2-7, with D perhaps matching TRBD1 (6 bases). This CDR3 spans 15 amino acids. The germline gives CDR1 KGHSH, CDR2 LQKENI. V was cut by 3 bases and J by 2 bases, with 14 bases left in between.

This clone was recorded at least ten times. V usage is TRBV6-5 and J usage is TRBJ2-7; D is unclear. Germline V gene data show CDR1 as MNHEY and CDR2 as SVGAGI. V lost 5 bases and J 3 bases, leaving 11 bases between the germline ends. The CDR3 has 13 residues. CDR3 in DNA: TGTGCCAGCAGTGAAACAGTGGGCTACGAGCAGTACTTC. It codes for CASSETVGYEQYF.

The V and J genes are TRBV27 and TRBJ1-4; TRBD1 might be the D (5 bases). The CDR3 sequence is 15 residues long. V was pared by 2 bases and J by 3 bases, with 10 bases between. The germline V gene encodes CDR1 MNHEY and CDR2 SMNVEV (reference sequence). DNA for the CDR3: TGTGCCAGCAGTTTAATCGGGGGTGCTAATGAAAAACTGTTTTTT. Protein sequence: CASSLIGGANEKLFF.

The rearrangement uses TRBV7-8 and TRBJ2-7; D is unclear. V lost 0 bases and J lost 4, with 16 bases in between. Per the germline V gene, CDR1 is SGHVS and CDR2 is FQNEAQ. The CDR3 is 16 residues long. CDR3 nucleotide sequence: TGTGCCAGCAGCTTAGCTCGGAACGTGAACAAGTACGAGCAGTACTTC. It yields the protein CASSLARNVNKYEQYF. Full variable domain (missing parts from reference TRBV7-8 and TRBJ2-7): GAGVSQSPRYKVAKRGQDVALRCDPISGHVSLFWYQQALGQGPEFLTYFQNEAQLDKSGLPSDRFFAERPEGSVSTLKIQRTQQEDSAVYLCASSLARNVNKYEQYFGPGTRLTVT.

The chain joins TRBV9 to TRBJ1-1; D remains unclear. Deletions cut 4 bases from V and 3 bases from J, with 22 bases between. Germline V gene data show CDR1 as SGDLS and CDR2 as YYNGEE. The CDR3 is made up of 17 amino acids. Here the CDR3 reads CASSSRTRFTRDTEAFF. The CDR3 DNA is TGTGCCAGCAGCTCCAGGACGAGGTTTACTCGGGACACTGAAGCTTTCTTT.

The chain links TRBV6-6 to TRBJ1-3, with D tentatively TRBD1 (6 bases). Between the trimmed V and J ends, which lost 7 bases and 2 bases, there was a span of 18 bases. Per germline, CDR1 MNHNY and CDR2 SVGAGI (reference sequence). The CDR3 has 16 residues. Here the CDR3 DNA reads TGTGCCAGCAAAAACCCCTACAAGGGGGCTGGAAACACCATATATTTT. Translated, it gives CASKNPYKGAGNTIYF.